Listed below are T cell receptor beta chains from one sample, sequenced in a study of CD8+CD57+ T cells in acquired aplastic anemia. TCRdb re-called the reads with MiXCR, one entry per CDR3 protein. Of 200,000 or so distinct CDR3 sequences in the sample, around 65% were seen once. Sequenced sample: sorted CD4+, CD8+, or CD8+CD57+ T cells (not recorded which) from PBMCs. These receptors came from a human donor with severe aplastic anemia or a healthy control (not recorded which). The CDR3 runs from the conserved cysteine through the conserved F or W. The order of the fields is clone size, D gene, V gene, J gene, CDR3 protein, CDR3 DNA. A D gene is named only where the DNA matches it firmly. Size is omitted from some rows. Given values are once, few, many or a class for expanded clones.

>-|TRBD1|TRBV25-1|TRBJ2-5
CASSSLTGTDQETQYF
TGTGCCAGCAGTTCTCTTACCGGGACAGATCAAGAGACCCAGTACTTC
>-|-|TRBV7-9|TRBJ2-1
CASSPQSGHEQFF
TGTGCCAGCAGCCCCCAAAGCGGCCATGAGCAGTTCTTC
>-|-|TRBV7-9|TRBJ1-1
CASSVEVPNTEAFF
TGTGCCAGCAGCGTGGAAGTACCGAACACTGAAGCTTTCTTT
>-|TRBD2|TRBV20-1|TRBJ2-7
CSPLGLVNSEQYF
TGCAGCCCGTTAGGACTAGTAAACAGCGAGCAGTACTTC
>-|-|TRBV7-9|TRBJ1-1
CASSLSYEQGRSF
TGTGCCAGCAGCCTAAGTTATGAGCAGGGACGGAGTTTT
>-|-|TRBV7-8|TRBJ1-1
CASSPIPLPGSLAFF
TGTGCCAGCAGCCCAATCCCCTTGCCGGGAAGCCTTGCTTTCTTT
>-|-|TRBV19|TRBJ2-7
CASSHGMAYEQYF
TGTGCCAGTAGTCACGGAATGGCCTACGAGCAGTACTTC
>many|-|TRBV24-1|TRBJ1-2
CATSRGDYGYTF
TGTGCCACCAGTCGGGGGGACTATGGCTACACCTTC
>many|TRBD2|TRBV12-3/TRBV12-4|TRBJ2-1
CASSPRLAGVYNEQFF
TGTGCCAGCAGTCCCCGACTAGCGGGGGTCTACAATGAGCAGTTCTTC
>-|-|TRBV29-1|TRBJ1-1
CSVRAGNTEAFF
TGCAGCGTTCGGGCAGGGAACACTGAAGCTTTCTTT
>-|TRBD1|TRBV20-1|TRBJ1-2
CSAPGTGEGGYTF
TGCAGTGCACCCGGGACAGGGGAGGGAGGCTACACCTTC
>once|-|TRBV10-1|TRBJ1-1
CASSETQGKLGNTEAFF
TGCGCCAGCAGTGAGACACAGGGTAAGTTAGGGAACACTGAAGCTTTCTTT
>-|TRBD2|TRBV7-9|TRBJ2-1
CASSPTGTSGYNEQFF
TGTGCCAGCAGCCCGACGGGGACTAGCGGGTACAATGAGCAGTTCTTC
>once|-|TRBV2|TRBJ1-1
CASSEYPNTEAFF
TGTGCCAGCAGTGAGTATCCGAACACTGAAGCTTTCTTT
>few|-|TRBV7-8|TRBJ1-6
CASSPHRPTRPNSPLHF
TGTGCCAGCAGCCCCCACCGGCCCACCCGGCCGAATTCACCCCTCCACTTT
>-|-|TRBV11-2|TRBJ1-1
CASSAMGTTEAFF
TGTGCCAGCAGCGCCATGGGTACCACTGAAGCTTTCTTT
>-|TRBD1|TRBV24-1|TRBJ2-5
CATSDTRQGAETQYF
TGTGCCACCAGTGATACGAGACAGGGGGCTGAGACCCAGTACTTC
>-|-|TRBV7-9|TRBJ2-3
CASSPATSVALDTQYF
TGTGCCAGCAGCCCCGCCACCAGCGTAGCTCTGGATACGCAGTATTTT
>-|TRBD2|TRBV7-6|TRBJ2-7
CASSEAGLALYEQYF
TGTGCCAGCAGCGAAGCTGGACTAGCGCTATACGAGCAGTACTTC
>-|TRBD1|TRBV6-5|TRBJ2-7
CASSYSGQGAYEQYF
TGTGCCAGCAGTTACTCGGGGCAGGGGGCATACGAGCAGTACTTC
>few|-|TRBV15|TRBJ1-3
CATSRGESTGNTIYF
TGTGCCACCAGCAGAGGAGAAAGTACTGGAAACACCATATATTTT
>-|-|TRBV19|TRBJ2-7
CASSIGTGTSYEQYF
TGTGCCAGTAGTATAGGTACAGGCACCTCCTACGAGCAGTACTTC
>few|-|TRBV10-2|TRBJ2-1
CASSGHNEQFF
TGCGCCAGCAGTGGGCACAATGAGCAGTTCTTC
>-|-|TRBV7-3|TRBJ2-1
CASSLSATQVPQFF
TGTGCCAGCAGCTTAAGTGCCACCCAAGTCCCTCAGTTCTTC
>-|-|TRBV9|TRBJ2-7
CASSVGGEGEQYF
TGTGCCAGCAGCGTAGGAGGTGAGGGCGAGCAGTACTTC
>once|TRBD1|TRBV3-1|TRBJ2-3
CASSPKGTADRDTQYF
TGTGCCAGCAGCCCGAAGGGGACAGCCGATAGGGATACGCAGTATTTT
>-|TRBD2|TRBV2|TRBJ2-1
CASSEGTSGGNEQFF
TGTGCCAGCAGTGAAGGGACTAGCGGGGGTAATGAGCAGTTCTTC
>many|TRBD1|TRBV6-4|TRBJ2-1
CASSDSPDRSYNEQFF
TGTGCCAGCAGTGACTCGCCGGACAGGAGCTACAATGAGCAGTTCTTC
>-|TRBD1|TRBV10-2|TRBJ1-2
CASSETGGENYGYTF
TGCGCCAGCAGTGAGACAGGGGGCGAGAACTATGGCTACACCTTC
>once|-|TRBV20-1|TRBJ1-5
CSAKPSQARPQHF
TGCAGTGCTAAACCCTCCCAGGCGCGGCCCCAGCATTTT
>many|-|TRBV13|TRBJ2-1
CASKSGIGNEQFF
TGTGCCAGCAAGTCCGGTATCGGCAATGAGCAGTTCTTC
>few|TRBD1|TRBV7-9|TRBJ2-5
CASSLVRQGGQETQYF
TGTGCCAGCAGCTTAGTAAGACAGGGGGGCCAAGAGACCCAGTACTTC
>-|-|TRBV7-3|TRBJ2-7
CASSSPRDRTYEQYF
TGTGCCAGCAGCTCCCCCCGGGACCGAACCTACGAGCAGTACTTC
>-|-|TRBV5-1|TRBJ1-1
CASSVVAELNTEAFF
TGCGCCAGCAGCGTAGTCGCAGAGTTGAACACTGAAGCTTTCTTT
>-|TRBD2|TRBV24-1|TRBJ2-3
CATGLAGVGDTQYF
TGTGCCACCGGACTAGCGGGAGTTGGAGATACGCAGTATTTT
>many|-|TRBV6-1|TRBJ1-1
CASDIMAQDEAFF
TGTGCCAGCGATATTATGGCTCAAGATGAAGCTTTCTTT
>many|-|TRBV29-1|TRBJ1-1
CSATGLNTEAFF
TGCAGCGCTACAGGGCTGAACACTGAAGCTTTCTTT
>-|-|TRBV12-3/TRBV12-4|TRBJ1-1
CASSLTSIEAFF
TGTGCCAGCAGTTTAACTTCCATTGAGGCTTTCTTT
>-|-|TRBV20-1|TRBJ1-5
CSARDIREGNQPQHF
TGCAGTGCTAGAGATATAAGGGAGGGCAATCAGCCCCAGCATTTT
>few|-|TRBV20-1|TRBJ1-1
CSAQGPPGTEAFF
TGCAGTGCCCAAGGACCGCCGGGCACTGAAGCTTTCTTT
>-|-|TRBV19|TRBJ2-1
CASSMGGGEQFF
TGTGCCAGCAGTATGGGAGGAGGAGAGCAGTTCTTC
>-|TRBD1|TRBV15|TRBJ1-1
CATRLGTAPSEEAFF
TGTGCCACCCGGCTGGGGACAGCACCCTCAGAGGAAGCTTTCTTT
>-|TRBD1|TRBV6-5|TRBJ2-7
CASSSGQGLSYEQYF
TGTGCCAGCAGTTCCGGACAGGGGCTATCCTACGAGCAGTACTTC
>-|-|TRBV19|TRBJ1-2
CASNKGDYGYTF
TGTGCCAGTAATAAGGGGGACTATGGCTACACCTTC
>once|TRBD1|TRBV6-4|TRBJ1-4
CASSDGEDRGVTNEKLFF
TGTGCCAGCAGTGACGGGGAGGACAGGGGGGTAACTAATGAAAAACTGTTTTTT
>-|TRBD1|TRBV7-2|TRBJ2-3
CASSLDTLGQAQYF
TGTGCCAGCAGCTTAGATACACTGGGACAGGCGCAGTATTTT
>-|TRBD1|TRBV7-8|TRBJ2-7
CASSLDPGQSYEQYF
TGTGCCAGCAGCTTAGATCCGGGACAGTCCTACGAGCAGTACTTC
>once|-|TRBV7-4|TRBJ2-7
CASSQEGASSYEQYF
TGTGCCAGCAGCCAAGAAGGCGCGAGCTCGTACGAGCAGTACTTC
>-|-|TRBV7-9|TRBJ2-3
CASSPRVTVTDTQYF
TGTGCCAGCAGCCCGAGGGTCACAGTCACAGATACGCAGTATTTT
>-|-|TRBV7-2|TRBJ2-5
CASSRQPFKLMQETQYF
TGTGCCAGCAGTCGCCAGCCCTTCAAGCTGATGCAAGAGACCCAGTACTTC
>-|TRBD1|TRBV7-2|TRBJ1-1
CASTRDRASEGFF
TGTGCCAGCACCCGAGACAGGGCTAGCGAGGGTTTCTTT
>many|-|TRBV19|TRBJ1-5
CASSIQGWSNQPQHF
TGTGCCAGTAGTATACAGGGGTGGAGCAATCAGCCCCAGCATTTT
>few|-|TRBV20-1|TRBJ1-1
CSARVMNTEAFF
TGCAGTGCTAGAGTTATGAACACTGAAGCTTTCTTT
>-|-|TRBV9|TRBJ2-1
CASSPRGTNNEQFF
TGTGCCAGCAGCCCCCGGGGGACCAACAATGAGCAGTTCTTC
>-|-|TRBV25-1|TRBJ2-7
CASSAREGSYSYEQYF
TGTGCCAGCAGTGCTAGAGAAGGGTCGTACTCCTACGAGCAGTACTTC